This TCR beta chain was identified during a study of T cells in Graves' hyperthyroidism and ophthalmopathy (dated by TCRdb to 2018 to 2020). As for the study more broadly: Peripheral blood was collected at initial diagnosis, before any treatment. Whether ophthalmopathy could be predicted prospectively was tested in an independent validation cohort made up of approximately 19 hyperthyroidism patients plus 17 patients who later progressed to ophthalmopathy. For training and testing, the approximately 97 patients in the discovery cohort were randomly divided in a 7:3 ratio. After sampling, hyperthyroidism patients received methimazole starting at 30 mg daily, and ophthalmopathy patients received high-dose intravenous methylprednisolone. According to the paper, TCR Vbeta CDR3 sequencing was carried out on approximately 140 peripheral blood samples, which came from approximately 41 ophthalmopathy, 80 or so hyperthyroidism and approximately 17 progressor patients. To identify distinguishing TCR V-J signatures, a discovery cohort of some 99 patients was used, comprising fewer than 45 with Graves' ophthalmopathy and approximately 57 with stable Graves' hyperthyroidism. In addition, the study compared T-cell repertoires in thyroid tissue and in blood from about 6 Graves' hyperthyroidism patients. Paper-wide results and their limitations: Blood samples also contained most of the expanded thyroid clonotypes (frequency above 0.001), which suggests that blood repertoires may reflect thyroid immune responses. No statistical method was used to fix the sample size in advance, and group allocation was not hidden from the investigators. A model built on a 13 V-J signature distinguished ophthalmopathy from stable hyperthyroidism, reaching about 88% sensitivity and around 82% specificity in cross-validation and 80%/75% in testing. In validation, the model predicted progression to ophthalmopathy with just under 71% sensitivity and roughly 75% specificity, a median of about 6.7 months before onset.

TCR beta CDR3 regions were amplified from RNA transcripts. The first round of RT-PCR for the TCR CDR3 was performed with the HTBI primer set and the Qiagen OneStep RT-PCR kit. The libraries were constructed in a second round of multiplex PCR and then size-selected and purified. Paired-end sequencing of the libraries was performed with 100 bp reads on an Illumina HiSeq2000. The source study handled its data this way. SOAPnuke was used to process the raw data, removing reads that contained adapters or uncalled bases, had a mean Phred below 15, or lacked an exact match to the constant primer or identifier. COPE v1.2.5 was used to merge high-quality paired reads, and clonotypes were defined as unique nucleotide sequences. Clonotypes were aligned to IMGT TRBV, TRBD and TRBJ reference segments using MiTCR v1.1. The analysis included only V-J combinations with a frequency above 0.0001, which together covered more than 98% of the repertoires. A TCS score was defined as the ratio between F50 (clonal expansion) and ExV (chaos), using BLOSUM62-based TCRdist between CDR3 peptides within each V-J. Welch's t-statistics and random forest reduced around 510 V-J features to roughly 13, which were used in a naive Bayes classifier (R e1071). The public reads were run again by TCRdb, first through fastp at Q25 and then through MiXCR, and only productive beta chains were kept. Each entry merges the rows of one CDR3 protein and shows their most common DNA and genes. TCRdb, rather than the study authors, made the V and J calls. The sample yields approximately 700,000 distinct CDR3 sequences; about 16% were counted once. The ten largest clones represent over 7.5% of the sample.

To note about this clonotype: No antigen is known for it. The input lacks base qualities; no much larger clone sits a single base away.

Stable Graves' hyperthyroidism was defined as the absence of progression to ophthalmopathy over 18 months of follow-up. The hyperthyroidism patients were between 18 and 65 years old and newly diagnosed, with a disease duration of less than 2 months. Patients with uncontrolled infections, other autoimmune diseases, pregnancy or lactation were excluded. Clinical symptoms, serum thyroxine and TRAb, thyroid ultrasound, and orbital computed tomography formed the basis for the diagnoses. PBMCs were isolated from approximately 10 ml of fresh peripheral blood by Ficoll-Paque density gradient centrifugation. Total RNA was extracted using Trizol reagent, and RNA quality was assessed on an Agilent 2100 Bioanalyzer. Counted from cysteine to phenylalanine, this CDR3 has 12 amino acids. Kept here is only the CDR3 DNA, which spans 36 bases and is read in frame from base 1. From the germline V gene, CDR1 is SGHTA and CDR2 is FQGNSA. V is trimmed back by 5 bases and J by 10 bases, and the junction contains 7 bases that no gene match accounts for.

The V and J segments used are TRBV7-2 and TRBJ2-5, with 7 junctional bases fitting TRBD1. The sequencing input was blood. This TCR derives from a man aged 18 to 35 with Graves' hyperthyroidism. This receptor carries the CDR3 CASSPDRSVQYF. The nucleotide sequence reads as follows: TGTGCCAGCAGCCCGGACAGGTCGGTCCAGTACTTC.